A selection of T cell receptor beta chains follows, all from one sample in a study of cytomegalovirus exposure and HLA in healthy donors. TCRdb keeps only in-frame clones here, not all; method: immunoSEQ multiplex PCR. The sample holds 150,000 to 200,000 clones. Sequenced input: PBMCs. These receptor sequences come from a woman in her sixties in good health and CMV-seronegative. Each CDR3 is given with its conserved first and last residue. Each record gives: V gene, J gene, D gene, CDR3 DNA, CDR3 protein. D genes are given only for firm matches.

V gene: TRBV7-2; J gene: TRBJ2-7; D gene: -; CDR3 DNA: TGTGCCAGCAGCTTACGTCGGGGTGGGTACGAGCAGTACTTC; CDR3 protein: CASSLRRGGYEQYF
V gene: TRBV5-1; J gene: TRBJ1-1; D gene: -; CDR3 DNA: TGCGCCAGCACCAAAGGGGAAAACACTGAAGCTTTCTTT; CDR3 protein: CASTKGENTEAFF
V gene: TRBV28; J gene: TRBJ1-6; D gene: TRBD1; CDR3 DNA: TGTGCCAGCAGTTTATTTAGGGGGACAGGGGATTCACCCCTCCACTTT; CDR3 protein: CASSLFRGTGDSPLHF
V gene: TRBV5-1; J gene: TRBJ1-5; D gene: -; CDR3 DNA: TGCGCCAGCAGCTTGGGGCACCCCAATCAGCCCCAGCATTTT; CDR3 protein: CASSLGHPNQPQHF
V gene: TRBV14; J gene: TRBJ2-7; D gene: -; CDR3 DNA: TGTGCCAGCAGCCTACCTCACGGGACACAACCCTTTGAGCAGTACTTC; CDR3 protein: CASSLPHGTQPFEQYF
V gene: TRBV7-3; J gene: TRBJ2-5; D gene: TRBD2; CDR3 DNA: TGTGCCAGCAGCTTAAGTGCGGGGGGCCAAGAGACCCAGTACTTC; CDR3 protein: CASSLSAGGQETQYF
V gene: TRBV5-5; J gene: TRBJ2-7; D gene: TRBD2; CDR3 DNA: TGTGCCAGCAGCTTCGGGACTAGCCACGAGCAGTACTTC; CDR3 protein: CASSFGTSHEQYF
V gene: TRBV6-4; J gene: TRBJ2-3; D gene: -; CDR3 DNA: TGTGCCAGCAGTAAGGAACTAGCTGCGACAGATACGCAGTATTTT; CDR3 protein: CASSKELAATDTQYF
V gene: TRBV7-9; J gene: TRBJ1-6; D gene: TRBD1; CDR3 DNA: TGTGCCAGCAGCCCCCCGGGACAGTTCAATTCACCCCTCCACTTT; CDR3 protein: CASSPPGQFNSPLHF
V gene: TRBV5-4; J gene: TRBJ2-1; D gene: TRBD2; CDR3 DNA: TGTGCCAGCAGCCTTCTAGGGACTAGCACTTACAATGAGCAGTTCTTC; CDR3 protein: CASSLLGTSTYNEQFF
V gene: TRBV5-6; J gene: TRBJ2-7; D gene: TRBD1; CDR3 DNA: TGTGCCAGCAGCCATGGGACAGATCACTACGAGCAGTACTTC; CDR3 protein: CASSHGTDHYEQYF
V gene: TRBV6-5; J gene: TRBJ1-1; D gene: -; CDR3 DNA: TGTGCCAGCGAGTTTGGAGAGGAAGCTTTCTTT; CDR3 protein: CASEFGEEAFF
V gene: TRBV5-1; J gene: TRBJ2-6; D gene: TRBD1; CDR3 DNA: TGCGCCAGCAGCACGAGGCCTACGGGACAGGGATCTGGGGCCAACGTCCTGACTTTC; CDR3 protein: CASSTRPTGQGSGANVLTF
V gene: TRBV29-1; J gene: TRBJ2-7; D gene: TRBD2; CDR3 DNA: TGCAGCGTTGAGGTGCTACCGGGGGGAGACTACGAGCAGTACTTC; CDR3 protein: CSVEVLPGGDYEQYF
V gene: TRBV19; J gene: TRBJ2-1; D gene: -; CDR3 DNA: TGTGCCAGTAGTATTCGGCGGGACCAACGGCTCTTC; CDR3 protein: CASSIRRDQRLF
V gene: TRBV18; J gene: TRBJ1-3; D gene: -; CDR3 DNA: TGTGCCAGCTCACCACTGGCAGTAACCTCTGGAAACACCATATATTTT; CDR3 protein: CASSPLAVTSGNTIYF
V gene: TRBV18; J gene: TRBJ1-2; D gene: -; CDR3 DNA: TGTGCCAGCTCACCGTTGACTCTTAAGGAGGATGGCTACACCTTC; CDR3 protein: CASSPLTLKEDGYTF
V gene: TRBV2; J gene: TRBJ1-5; D gene: -; CDR3 DNA: TGTGCCAGCAGCGTCTTGGGGGGGAGCAATCAGCCCCAGCATTTT; CDR3 protein: CASSVLGGSNQPQHF
V gene: TRBV9; J gene: TRBJ2-6; D gene: -; CDR3 DNA: TGTGCCAGCAGCGTAGCTGCGGGCAGGTCCGGGGCCAACGTCCTGACTTTC; CDR3 protein: CASSVAAGRSGANVLTF
V gene: TRBV4-3; J gene: TRBJ2-6; D gene: -; CDR3 DNA: TGCGCCAGCAGCCGGGAAAGGGGAAACTCTGGGGCCAACGTCCTGACTTTC; CDR3 protein: CASSRERGNSGANVLTF
V gene: TRBV5-1; J gene: TRBJ2-3; D gene: TRBD2; CDR3 DNA: TGCGCCAGCAGCTTTGGACTAGCGAGCACAGATACGCAGTATTTT; CDR3 protein: CASSFGLASTDTQYF
V gene: TRBV6-5; J gene: TRBJ1-3; D gene: -; CDR3 DNA: TGTGCCAGCAGTTACAGGGGTACTGGAAACACCATATATTTT; CDR3 protein: CASSYRGTGNTIYF
V gene: TRBV7-3; J gene: TRBJ2-5; D gene: -; CDR3 DNA: TGTGCCAGCAGCTTCCCCGTGGAAGGAGGCCCCCAAGAGACCCAGTACTTC; CDR3 protein: CASSFPVEGGPQETQYF
V gene: TRBV2; J gene: TRBJ2-7; D gene: -; CDR3 DNA: TGTGCCAGCAGTGAAGACAGGGCCTCCTACGAGCAGTACTTC; CDR3 protein: CASSEDRASYEQYF
V gene: TRBV5-1; J gene: TRBJ2-7; D gene: TRBD1; CDR3 DNA: TGCGCCAGCAGCTTGGGACAGGGGGCGCGATTCCGTCCCTACGAGCAGTACTTC; CDR3 protein: CASSLGQGARFRPYEQYF
V gene: TRBV7-9; J gene: TRBJ1-2; D gene: TRBD1; CDR3 DNA: TGTGCCAGCAGCTCAAGTACACTCAGGGGGCGCAACTATGGCTACACCTTC; CDR3 protein: CASSSSTLRGRNYGYTF
V gene: TRBV5-4; J gene: TRBJ1-1; D gene: -; CDR3 DNA: TGTGCCAGCAGCTCAGGGGTCATGAACACTGAAGCTTTCTTT; CDR3 protein: CASSSGVMNTEAFF
V gene: TRBV10-3; J gene: TRBJ2-1; D gene: -; CDR3 DNA: TGTGCCATCAGTGAGCCGGAGAACAATGAGCAGTTCTTC; CDR3 protein: CAISEPENNEQFF
V gene: TRBV6-1; J gene: TRBJ1-4; D gene: TRBD1; CDR3 DNA: TGTGCCAGCAGTCCCTGGACAGGGGCTTCGGAAAAACTGTTTTTT; CDR3 protein: CASSPWTGASEKLFF
V gene: TRBV5-1; J gene: TRBJ2-7; D gene: TRBD1; CDR3 DNA: TGCGCCAGCAGCCTAGGGACAGGGGGTTCAATAGAGGGCTACGAGCAGTACTTC; CDR3 protein: CASSLGTGGSIEGYEQYF
V gene: TRBV9; J gene: TRBJ2-1; D gene: TRBD2; CDR3 DNA: TGTGCCAGCAGCGTAGGTGGGACTACTTACAATGAGCAGTTCTTC; CDR3 protein: CASSVGGTTYNEQFF
V gene: TRBV5-1; J gene: TRBJ2-3; D gene: -; CDR3 DNA: TGCGCCAGCACCCCGACAGGACTCGGCACAGATACGCAGTATTTT; CDR3 protein: CASTPTGLGTDTQYF
V gene: TRBV2; J gene: TRBJ2-3; D gene: TRBD1; CDR3 DNA: TGTGCCAGCAGGGGACAGGGGAGGAATGGAGATACGCAGTATTTT; CDR3 protein: CASRGQGRNGDTQYF
V gene: TRBV6-1; J gene: TRBJ2-7; D gene: -; CDR3 DNA: TGTGCCAGCAGTGGAGGGCAGGGGACCTACGAGCAGTACTTC; CDR3 protein: CASSGGQGTYEQYF
V gene: TRBV7-9; J gene: TRBJ1-1; D gene: TRBD1; CDR3 DNA: TGTGCCAGCAGCTATACAGGGGGCCGGACTGAAGCTTTCTTT; CDR3 protein: CASSYTGGRTEAFF
V gene: TRBV5-4; J gene: TRBJ1-1; D gene: -; CDR3 DNA: TGTGCCAGCAGCGCGGACTTGAACACTGAAGCTTTCTTT; CDR3 protein: CASSADLNTEAFF
V gene: TRBV7-2; J gene: TRBJ2-1; D gene: -; CDR3 DNA: TGTGCCAGCAGTTATCCTAACTCCAGGGTAAGTTTGTCCTACAATGAGCAGTTCTTC; CDR3 protein: CASSYPNSRVSLSYNEQFF
V gene: TRBV6-1; J gene: TRBJ2-1; D gene: TRBD2; CDR3 DNA: TGTGCCAGCAGTGGGGGGGGGACTAGCGCCTCCTACAATGAGCAGTTCTTC; CDR3 protein: CASSGGGTSASYNEQFF
V gene: TRBV20-1; J gene: TRBJ2-5; D gene: -; CDR3 DNA: TGCAGTGCTAGCAGGGAAGAGACCCAGTACTTC; CDR3 protein: CSASREETQYF
V gene: TRBV4-3; J gene: TRBJ1-4; D gene: -; CDR3 DNA: TGCGCCAGCAGCCAAGGAGCACAGGCCCAAGGCGATGAAAAACTGTTTTTT; CDR3 protein: CASSQGAQAQGDEKLFF
V gene: TRBV5-6; J gene: TRBJ1-1; D gene: -; CDR3 DNA: TGTGCCAGCAGCTTGGCGGACCTCAGGGACATGAACACTGAAGCTTTCTTT; CDR3 protein: CASSLADLRDMNTEAFF